The sequence of this T cell receptor (beta chain) was determined in a study of shared clonotypes between healthy human individuals. Generated by immunoSEQ multiplex PCR, the TCRdb table keeps only in-frame clones and is missing some. Of roughly 2 million clones detected, roughly 94% appear once; the ten largest clones hold 0.1% to 0.15%. The V end was cut by 0 bases, the J end by 7 bases, with 10 bases between. The CDR3 has 14 residues. Looked up from germline, CDR1 is SGDLS and CDR2 is YYNGEE. This sequence originates from a young man in good health. Input material: naive CD4+ T cells sorted from blood. Subset reported: CD45RA+ positively selected. The chain employs TRBV9 and TRBJ2-2; D is uncertain. CDR3 in amino acids: CASSVAPEGGELFF. The CDR3 DNA sequence: TGTGCCAGCAGCGTAGCCCCCGAAGGCGGGGAGCTGTTTTTT.